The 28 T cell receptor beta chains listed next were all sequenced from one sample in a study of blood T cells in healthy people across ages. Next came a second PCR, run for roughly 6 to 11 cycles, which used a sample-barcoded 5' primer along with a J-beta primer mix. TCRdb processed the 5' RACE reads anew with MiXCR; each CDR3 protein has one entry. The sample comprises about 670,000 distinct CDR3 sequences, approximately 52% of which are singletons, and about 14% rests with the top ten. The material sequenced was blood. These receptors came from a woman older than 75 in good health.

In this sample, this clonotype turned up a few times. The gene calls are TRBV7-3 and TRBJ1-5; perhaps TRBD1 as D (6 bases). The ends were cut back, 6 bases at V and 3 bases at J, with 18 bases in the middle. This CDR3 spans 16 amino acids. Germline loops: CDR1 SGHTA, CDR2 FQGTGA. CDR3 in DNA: TGTGCCAGCAGTCGACCAGGGGTGGGGATCAATCAGCCCCAGCATTTT. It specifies CASSRPGVGINQPQHF.

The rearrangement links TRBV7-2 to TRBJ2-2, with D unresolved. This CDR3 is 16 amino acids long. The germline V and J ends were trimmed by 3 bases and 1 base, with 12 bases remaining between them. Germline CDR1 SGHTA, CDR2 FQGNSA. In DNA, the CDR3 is TGTGCCAGCAGCTTCGCTAGTCATATGAACACCGGGGAGCTGTTTTTT. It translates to CASSFASHMNTGELFF.

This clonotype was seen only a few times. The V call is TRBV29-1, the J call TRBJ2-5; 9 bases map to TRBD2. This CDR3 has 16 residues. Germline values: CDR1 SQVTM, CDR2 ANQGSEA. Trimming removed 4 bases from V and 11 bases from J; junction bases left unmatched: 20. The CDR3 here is CSVGALPGLAGNEQYF. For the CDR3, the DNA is TGCAGCGTTGGTGCATTACCGGGACTAGCTGGGAATGAGCAGTACTTC.

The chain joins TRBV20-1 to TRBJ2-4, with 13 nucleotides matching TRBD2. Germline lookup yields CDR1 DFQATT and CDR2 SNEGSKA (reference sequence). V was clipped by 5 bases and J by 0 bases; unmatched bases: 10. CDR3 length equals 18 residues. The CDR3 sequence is CSAETGTSGIGAKNIQYF. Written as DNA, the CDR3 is TGCAGTGCTGAGACCGGGACTAGCGGGATCGGAGCCAAAAACATTCAGTACTTC.

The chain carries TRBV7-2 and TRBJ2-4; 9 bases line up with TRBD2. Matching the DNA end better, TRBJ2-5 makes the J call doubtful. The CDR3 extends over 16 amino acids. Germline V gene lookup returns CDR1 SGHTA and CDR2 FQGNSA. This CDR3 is CASSYPSSGIQETQYF. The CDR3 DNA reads TGTGCCAGCAGCTACCCTTCTAGCGGGATACAAGAGACCCAGTACTTC.

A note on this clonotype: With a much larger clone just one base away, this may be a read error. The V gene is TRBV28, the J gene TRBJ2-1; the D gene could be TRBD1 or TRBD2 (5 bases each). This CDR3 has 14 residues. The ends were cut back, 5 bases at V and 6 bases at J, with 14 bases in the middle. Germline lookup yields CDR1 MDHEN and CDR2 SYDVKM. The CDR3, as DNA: TGTGCCAGCAGTGTGGCAGGGACCTTCAATGAGCAGTTCTTC. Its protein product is CASSVAGTFNEQFF.

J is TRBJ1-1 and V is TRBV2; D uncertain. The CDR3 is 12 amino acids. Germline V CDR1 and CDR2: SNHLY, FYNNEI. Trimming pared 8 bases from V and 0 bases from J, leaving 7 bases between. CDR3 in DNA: TGTGCCAGCTGGAGGGTGAACACTGAAGCTTTCTTT. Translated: CASWRVNTEAFF.

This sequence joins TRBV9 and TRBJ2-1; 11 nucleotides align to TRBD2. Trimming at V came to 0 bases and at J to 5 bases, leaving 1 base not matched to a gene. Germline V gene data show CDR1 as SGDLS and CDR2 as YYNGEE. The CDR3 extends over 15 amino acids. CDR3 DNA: TGTGCCAGCAGCGTAGTAGCGGGAGGGGACAATGAGCAGTTCTTC. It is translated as CASSVVAGGDNEQFF.

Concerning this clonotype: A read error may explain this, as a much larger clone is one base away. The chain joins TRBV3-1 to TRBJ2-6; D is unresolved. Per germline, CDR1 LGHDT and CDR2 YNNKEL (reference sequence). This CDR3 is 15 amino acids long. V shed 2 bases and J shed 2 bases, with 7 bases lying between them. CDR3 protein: CASSQILPGANVLTF. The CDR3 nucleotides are TGTGCCAGCAGCCAAATTCTCCCTGGGGCCAACGTCCTGACTTTC.

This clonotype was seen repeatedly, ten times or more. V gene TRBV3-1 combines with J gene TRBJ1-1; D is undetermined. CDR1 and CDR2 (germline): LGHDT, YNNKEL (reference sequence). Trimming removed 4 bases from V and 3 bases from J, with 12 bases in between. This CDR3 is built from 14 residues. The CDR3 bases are TGTGCCAGCAGCCTCTTGGGGAGGGACACTGAAGCTTTCTTT. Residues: CASSLLGRDTEAFF. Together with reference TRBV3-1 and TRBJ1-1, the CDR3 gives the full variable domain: DTAVSQTPKYLVTQMGNDKSIKCEQNLGHDTMYWYKQDSKKFLKIMFSYNNKELIINETVPNRFSPKSPDKAHLNLHINSLELGDSAVYFCASSLLGRDTEAFFGQGTRLTVV.

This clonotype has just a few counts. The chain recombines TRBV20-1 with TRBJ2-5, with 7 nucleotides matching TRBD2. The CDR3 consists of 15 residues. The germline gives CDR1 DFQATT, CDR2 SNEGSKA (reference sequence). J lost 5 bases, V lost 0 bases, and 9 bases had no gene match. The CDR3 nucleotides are TGCAGTGCTAGAGATGCGGGAGCGCCATCGGAGACCCAGTACTTC. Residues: CSARDAGAPSETQYF.

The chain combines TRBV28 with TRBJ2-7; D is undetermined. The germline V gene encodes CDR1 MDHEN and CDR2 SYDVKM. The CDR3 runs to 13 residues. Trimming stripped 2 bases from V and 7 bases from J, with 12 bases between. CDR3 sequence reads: CASSLSQNNEQYF. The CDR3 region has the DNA TGTGCCAGCAGTTTAAGCCAAAACAATGAGCAGTACTTC.

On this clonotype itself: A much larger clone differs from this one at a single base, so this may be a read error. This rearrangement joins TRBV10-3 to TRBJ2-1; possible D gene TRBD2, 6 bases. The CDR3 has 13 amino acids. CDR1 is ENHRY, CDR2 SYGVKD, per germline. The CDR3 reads CASSGGKLNEQFF. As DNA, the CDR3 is TGTGCCAGCAGTGGAGGGAAACTCAATGAGCAGTTCTTC.

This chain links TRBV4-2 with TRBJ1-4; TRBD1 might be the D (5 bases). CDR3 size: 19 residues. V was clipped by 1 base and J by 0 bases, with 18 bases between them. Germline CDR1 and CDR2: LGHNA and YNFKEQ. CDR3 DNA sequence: TGTGCCAGCAGCCAAGTATACAATCGGGGGACCGCAACTAATGAAAAACTGTTTTTT. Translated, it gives CASSQVYNRGTATNEKLFF.

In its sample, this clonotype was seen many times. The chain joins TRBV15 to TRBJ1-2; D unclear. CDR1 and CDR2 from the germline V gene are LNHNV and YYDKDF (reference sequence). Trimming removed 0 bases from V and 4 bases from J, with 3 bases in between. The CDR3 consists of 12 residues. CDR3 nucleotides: TGTGCCACCAGCAGAGACGGCTATGGCTACACCTTC. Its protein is CATSRDGYGYTF.

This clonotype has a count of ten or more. The CDR3 bases are TGTGCCAGCAGTTTATCGGGGTACACTGAAGCTTTCTTT. Its protein is CASSLSGYTEAFF. The chain is built from TRBV28 and TRBJ1-1, with D uncertain. V was pared by 1 base and J by 3 bases, with 6 bases between. This CDR3 spans 13 amino acids. The germline V gene has CDR1 MDHEN and CDR2 SYDVKM.

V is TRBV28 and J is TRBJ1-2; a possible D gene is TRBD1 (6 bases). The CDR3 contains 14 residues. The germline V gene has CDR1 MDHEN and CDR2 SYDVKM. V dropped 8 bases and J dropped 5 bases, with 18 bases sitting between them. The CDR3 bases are TGTGCCAGCCGCCGCCGGACAGAATATTATGGCTACACCTTC. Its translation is CASRRRTEYYGYTF.

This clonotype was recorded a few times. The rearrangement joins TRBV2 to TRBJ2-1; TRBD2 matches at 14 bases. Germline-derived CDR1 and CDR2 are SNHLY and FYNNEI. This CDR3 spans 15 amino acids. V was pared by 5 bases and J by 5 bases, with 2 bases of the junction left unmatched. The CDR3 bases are TGTGCCAGCAGTAGACTAGCGGGGGGGGACAATGAGCAGTTCTTC. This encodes CASSRLAGGDNEQFF.

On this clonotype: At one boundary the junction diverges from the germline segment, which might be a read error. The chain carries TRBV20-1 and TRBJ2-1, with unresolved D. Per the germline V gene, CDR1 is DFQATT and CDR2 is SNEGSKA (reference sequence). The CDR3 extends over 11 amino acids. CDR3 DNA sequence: TGCGGTGCAAAATCCTACAATGAGCAGTTCTTC. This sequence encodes CGAKSYNEQFF.

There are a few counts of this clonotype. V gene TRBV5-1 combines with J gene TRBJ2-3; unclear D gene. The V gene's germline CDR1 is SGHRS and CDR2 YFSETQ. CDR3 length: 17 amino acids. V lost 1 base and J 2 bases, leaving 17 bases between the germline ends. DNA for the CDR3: TGCGCCAGCAGCTTGCGGGTAGCAGGACGTGACACAGATACGCAGTATTTT. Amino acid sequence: CASSLRVAGRDTDTQYF.

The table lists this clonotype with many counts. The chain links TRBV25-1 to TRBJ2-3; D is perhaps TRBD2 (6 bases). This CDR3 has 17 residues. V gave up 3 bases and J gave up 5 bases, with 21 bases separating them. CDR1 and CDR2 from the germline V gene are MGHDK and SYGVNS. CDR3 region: CASSESGSLTIQDTQYF. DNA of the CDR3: TGTGCCAGCAGTGAGTCCGGGAGTCTGACTATTCAAGATACGCAGTATTTT.

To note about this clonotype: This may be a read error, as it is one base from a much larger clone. The CDR3 DNA is TGTGCCGGCATAGCGGGGGGAAGGCACAATGAGCAGTTCTTC. As protein: CAGIAGGRHNEQFF. The V gene is TRBV11-2, the J gene TRBJ2-1; 10 nucleotides match TRBD2. CDR3 size: 14 residues. The V and J ends lost 11 bases and 5 bases, in that order; junction bases with no gene match: 9. Germline V CDR1 and CDR2: SGHAT, FQNNGV. The full variable domain, rest sourced from reference TRBV11-2 and TRBJ2-1, is EAGVAQSPRYKIIEKRQSVAFWCNPISGHATLYWYQQILGQGPKLLIQFQNNGVVDDSQLPKDRFSAERLKGVDSTLKIQPAKLEDSAVYLCAGIAGGRHNEQFFGPGTRLTVL.

The CDR3 loop reads CSAVHGTSGQQFF. CDR3 DNA: TGCAGTGCCGTGCACGGGACTAGCGGACAGCAGTTCTTC. This chain links TRBV20-1 with TRBJ2-1; 11 bases map to TRBD2. Losses at the gene ends were 6 bases for V and 11 bases for J; bases not matched to a gene: 9. This CDR3 is 13 amino acids long. In germline, CDR1 is DFQATT, CDR2 SNEGSKA (reference sequence).

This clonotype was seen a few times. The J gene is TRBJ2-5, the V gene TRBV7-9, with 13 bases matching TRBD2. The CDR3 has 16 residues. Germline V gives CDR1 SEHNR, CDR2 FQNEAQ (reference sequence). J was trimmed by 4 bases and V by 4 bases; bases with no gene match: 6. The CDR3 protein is CASSSGLAGSGETQYF. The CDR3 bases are TGTGCCAGCAGCTCGGGACTAGCGGGATCGGGAGAGACCCAGTACTTC.

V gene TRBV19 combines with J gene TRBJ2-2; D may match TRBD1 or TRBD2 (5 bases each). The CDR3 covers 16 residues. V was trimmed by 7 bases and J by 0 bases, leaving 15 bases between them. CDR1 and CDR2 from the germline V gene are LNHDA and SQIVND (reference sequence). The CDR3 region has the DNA TGTGCCAGTAATGGGGTGGGGGAATCGAACACCGGGGAGCTGTTTTTT. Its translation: CASNGVGESNTGELFF.

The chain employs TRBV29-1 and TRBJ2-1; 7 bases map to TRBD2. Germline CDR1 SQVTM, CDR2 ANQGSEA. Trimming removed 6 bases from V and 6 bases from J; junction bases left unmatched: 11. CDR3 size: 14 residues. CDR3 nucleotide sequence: TGCAGCGTGACGCGGGGGTACCCTTCCAATGAGCAGTTCTTC. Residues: CSVTRGYPSNEQFF.

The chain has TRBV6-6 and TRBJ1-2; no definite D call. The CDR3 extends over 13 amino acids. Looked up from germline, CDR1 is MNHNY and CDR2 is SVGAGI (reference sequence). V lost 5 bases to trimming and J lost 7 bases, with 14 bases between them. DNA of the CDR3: TGTGCCAGCAGTCCCCAGGTCGGGCCTGGCTACACCTTC. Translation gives CASSPQVGPGYTF.

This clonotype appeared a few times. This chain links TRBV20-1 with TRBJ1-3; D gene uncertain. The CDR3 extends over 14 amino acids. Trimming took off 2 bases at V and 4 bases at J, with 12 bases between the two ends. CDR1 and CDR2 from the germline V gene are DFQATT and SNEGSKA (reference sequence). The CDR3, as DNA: TGCAGTGCTAGACGCGGGGATGGAGGAAACACCATATATTTT. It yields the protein CSARRGDGGNTIYF.